This record concerns one TCR beta chain sequence. Its antigen target is currently unknown. The CDR3 ends on some other residue instead of the conserved phenylalanine or tryptophan, so this is likely a read error. The data originate from a study of vaccination and CD4 T cells after COVID-19 (dated by TCRdb to the early 2020s). About the study as a whole: SARS-CoV-2 positivity had been established in the convalescent patients by nasal swab PCR, and mild disease was recorded in roughly 10 of these patients and severe disease in one. Six males and four females were included in the convalescent cohort, with two Hispanic individuals, seven Caucasians, two Asians and one multiracial person represented. Participants received two doses of either the Pfizer-BioNTech BNT162b2 vaccine (n=8) or the Moderna mRNA-1273 vaccine (n=2). Post-COVID blood samples were collected from convalescent patients a median of about 92 days after diagnosis, with a range of about 30 to 161 days. Post-vaccine blood samples were collected a median of approximately 77 days after the second vaccine dose, ranging from roughly 12 to 250 days. Overlapping spike peptide pools from SARS-CoV-2 and from the common cold coronaviruses HCoV-NL63, HCoV-OC43 and HCoV-229E were used as culture stimuli. As controls, cultures received a CEFX viral epitope pool (the positive control), an HIV-1 Nef peptide pool (the negative control), or no peptide at all. The spike-specific CD4+ TCR repertoire was compared before and after mRNA vaccination in over nine COVID-19 convalescent patients and a handful of infection-naive healthy vaccine recipients. Beyond this particular receptor, the publication reports: Nearly all vaccine-specific clones in convalescent patients (304 of 307) were mono-reactive for SARS-CoV-2 spike rather than cross-reactive with common cold coronaviruses. The study included relatively few convalescent patients and did not analyze early timepoints after natural infection. Although the median number of SARS-CoV-2-reactive clonotypes went up from roughly 20 after infection to more than 30 after vaccination, the increase was not significant. Among convalescent patients, a median around 83% of the SARS-CoV-2-reactive clones seen after vaccination appeared only after vaccination, which suggests priming specific to the vaccine.

Looking up the germline V gene yields CDR1 MNHNS and CDR2 SASEGT. Germline trimming amounts to 5 bases on V and 10 bases on J, with 3 as the count of junction bases outside the gene matches. The CDR3 comprises 14 residues, both ends counted. Here the CDR3 DNA is all that survives: 42 bases in frame from base 1. The sample's treatment or condition, from its label and the paper: roughly 11-day PBMC culture with coronavirus spike peptide pools or control peptides (ViraFEST assay). The study used the ViraFEST assay, which expanded antigen-specific T cells with peptide pools and then identified expanded clonotypes by TCR sequencing. The convalescent patients' positive SARS-CoV-2 PCR tests fell between March and December 2020, which was before the Alpha, Beta and Delta variants emerged in the United States. Each well held 1.5 million to 2.5 million PBMCs cultured with 9 to 10 ug/ml peptide pools in IMDM containing 5% human AB serum and approximately 10 IU/ml IL-2. Half of the culture medium was replaced with fresh IL-2-containing medium on days 3 and 7. After 10 days of culture, CD4+ T cells were isolated by negative selection using the EasySep CD4+ T cell isolation kit. Ficoll-Paque Plus gradient centrifugation was used to isolate PBMCs from whole blood, and the isolated PBMCs were then either used fresh or cryopreserved at -140C. Each culture condition was generally run in triplicate wells.

Library creation used PCR. At the Johns Hopkins FTIC core, DNA from the cultured CD4+ T cells underwent TCR sequencing with the Oncomine TCR Beta short-read assay. The QIAamp micro DNA kit was used to extract genomic DNA from the cultured CD4+ T cells. Oncomine TCR Beta libraries from cultured CD4+ T cells were pooled using unique dual indexes and sequenced on an Illumina iSeq 100. The original pipeline was this. Non-productive sequences were removed, and CDR3s that did not start with C, did not end with F or W, or were shorter than 7 amino acids were discarded. Antigen-specific clonotypes were identified using the MANAFEST web application through comparison of peptide-stimulated wells with reference and other culture wells. For a clone to be called positive, the clone needed an FDR below 0.05, an odds ratio above 5, and a productive frequency above 0.1% in at least two of three replicate wells. Clonotypes that were significantly expanded in both SARS-CoV-2 spike wells and at least one common cold coronavirus spike condition were defined as cross-reactive. Levenshtein distances (stringdist) and unrooted phylogenetic trees (ape) in R version 3.6.1 were used to assess CDR3 homology. The public reads were run again by TCRdb, first through fastp at Q25 and then through MiXCR, and only productive beta chains were kept. Identical CDR3 protein sequences are pooled into one entry, listed with their most common genes and DNA. These V and J calls derive from TCRdb rather than the authors' analysis. This sample lists 9,500 to 15,000 distinct CDR3 sequences; around 41% were detected once. The top ten hold roughly a quarter of the sample.

The TCR comes from a human donor with COVID-19. The sample taken for sequencing was cultured CD4+ T cells from blood. The chain is assembled from TRBV6-1 and TRBJ2-1, and 15 junctional nucleotides match TRBD2. The CDR3 protein is CASSLGTSGGEQFL. In nucleotide form, the sequence is TGTGCCAGCAGTCTCGGGACTAGCGGGGGGGAGCAGTTCCTC.